Listed here is a single T cell receptor (beta chain). These data belong to a study of T cells in tumors and immune-related adverse events. The CDR3 sequence is 17 residues long. Germline lookup yields CDR1 MNHEY and CDR2 SMNVEV (reference sequence). V shed 6 bases and J 3 bases; nucleotides not matched to a gene: 11. TCRdb keeps only in-frame clones here, not all; method: immunoSEQ multiplex PCR. The sample shows about 10,000 clones, around 93% of them seen only once. This sequence joins TRBV27 and TRBJ2-1; 10 bases agree with TRBD2. The sequence came from a female donor with metastatic renal cell carcinoma. The material was lymph node tissue, obtained from a patient treated with anti-PD-1 therapy. The CDR3 here is CASSRLGLAEFYNEQFF. DNA of the CDR3: TGTGCCAGCAGCAGACTCGGACTAGCGGAATTCTACAATGAGCAGTTCTTC.